A selection of T cell receptor beta chains follows, all from one sample in a study of cytomegalovirus exposure and HLA in healthy donors. Clones were read by immunoSEQ multiplex PCR, and TCRdb kept only the in-frame ones, dropping some. Among some 120,000 clones listed, roughly four fifths were seen once. The specimen was PBMCs. These receptors were obtained from a male donor in good health and CMV-seropositive. CDR3s include the opening cysteine and the closing phenylalanine or tryptophan. A D gene is named only where the DNA matches it firmly. Size values are once, few and many counts, or a class for expanded clones, and some rows have none.

j_call clone_size v_call d_call cdr3_aa cdr3_nt
TRBJ2-2 - TRBV11-2 TRBD1 CASSPGDRGTGELFF TGTGCCAGCAGTCCCGGGGACAGGGGTACCGGGGAGCTGTTTTTT
TRBJ2-7 - TRBV9 - CASSAGWGEPSNEQYF TGTGCCAGCAGCGCGGGGTGGGGGGAGCCTAGCAACGAGCAGTACTTC
TRBJ1-3 - TRBV19 TRBD1 CASRPTGSGNTIYF TGTGCCAGCCGGCCGACAGGGTCTGGAAACACCATATATTTT
TRBJ2-1 - TRBV4-1 TRBD2 CASSQDWGGLATYNEQFF TGCGCCAGCAGCCAAGATTGGGGCGGACTAGCGACCTACAATGAGCAGTTCTTC
TRBJ2-7 - TRBV19 TRBD2 CASSISGRASYEQYF TGTGCCAGTAGTATTAGCGGGAGGGCCAGCTACGAGCAGTACTTC
TRBJ1-3 - TRBV10-3 - CAIRGGPGNTIYF TGTGCCATCAGGGGGGGTCCTGGAAACACCATATATTTT
TRBJ2-1 - TRBV27 TRBD1 CASSLLDRGNEQFF TGTGCCAGCAGCCTCCTGGACAGGGGGAATGAGCAGTTCTTC
TRBJ1-1 - TRBV28 - CASSSTTLVQGSLNTEAFF TGTGCCAGCAGTTCCACGACCTTGGTACAGGGATCCTTAAACACTGAAGCTTTCTTT
TRBJ2-7 - TRBV30 TRBD2 CAWSPTSGIDEQYF TGTGCCTGGAGTCCGACTAGCGGGATCGACGAGCAGTACTTC
TRBJ2-2 - TRBV21-1 - CASPNPSGLAGFTGELFF TGTGCCAGTCCGAACCCCAGCGGACTAGCGGGCTTCACCGGGGAGCTGTTTTTT
TRBJ1-6 - TRBV28 - CASSLGDGRNSPLHF TGTGCCAGCAGTTTGGGAGACGGACGTAATTCACCCCTCCACTTT
TRBJ2-1 once TRBV7-3 TRBD2 CASSLGGRAWDEQFF TGTGCCAGCAGCTTAGGGGGGAGGGCCTGGGATGAGCAGTTCTTC
TRBJ2-5 - TRBV29-1 TRBD2 CSVVLPPTLAGGGETQYF TGCAGCGTTGTTCTGCCCCCCACTTTAGCGGGAGGGGGAGAGACCCAGTACTTC
TRBJ1-4 - TRBV15 - CATSRGAGEKLFF TGTGCCACCAGCAGGGGCGCAGGCGAAAAACTGTTTTTT
TRBJ1-5 - TRBV6-1 - CASSDGGATQPQHF TGTGCCAGCAGTGATGGAGGGGCGACTCAGCCCCAGCATTTT
TRBJ2-1 - TRBV7-2 - CASSLGAVNEQFF TGTGCCAGCAGCTTGGGGGCGGTTAATGAGCAGTTCTTC
TRBJ1-4 few TRBV5-1 - CASSLAQGGLEKLFF TGCGCCAGCAGCTTGGCACAGGGCGGACTTGAAAAACTGTTTTTT
TRBJ2-2 - TRBV19 - CASSISTGSGELFF TGTGCCAGTAGTATAAGTACCGGGAGCGGGGAGCTGTTTTTT
TRBJ2-7 - TRBV28 - CASRSVRRVPYEQYF TGTGCCAGCAGGTCAGTGAGGCGGGTTCCCTACGAACAGTACTTC
TRBJ1-2 few TRBV28 - CASSLLPGRSNYGYTF TGTGCCAGCAGTTTATTGCCAGGCCGGTCTAACTATGGCTACACCTTC
TRBJ2-1 once TRBV6-5 - CASSLPPYNEQFF TGTGCCAGCAGCCTACCGCCCTACAATGAGCAGTTCTTC
TRBJ1-5 few TRBV27 - CASSLGGSNQPQHF TGTGCCAGCAGTTTAGGCGGGAGCAATCAGCCCCAGCATTTT
TRBJ2-2 - TRBV18 TRBD2 CASSPSRLAAPNTGELFF TGTGCCAGCTCACCCTCCCGACTAGCAGCCCCTAACACCGGGGAGCTGTTTTTT
TRBJ1-1 few TRBV25-1 - CASSDVGGNTEAFF TGTGCCAGCAGTGACGTCGGGGGTAACACTGAAGCTTTCTTT
TRBJ2-5 - TRBV7-6 TRBD2 CASSLLPSGSPPETQYF TGTGCCAGCAGCTTACTCCCTAGCGGGAGTCCCCCAGAGACCCAGTACTTC
TRBJ2-1 - TRBV29-1 - CSVEVGGGPNEQFF TGCAGCGTTGAAGTGGGAGGAGGGCCCAATGAGCAGTTCTTC